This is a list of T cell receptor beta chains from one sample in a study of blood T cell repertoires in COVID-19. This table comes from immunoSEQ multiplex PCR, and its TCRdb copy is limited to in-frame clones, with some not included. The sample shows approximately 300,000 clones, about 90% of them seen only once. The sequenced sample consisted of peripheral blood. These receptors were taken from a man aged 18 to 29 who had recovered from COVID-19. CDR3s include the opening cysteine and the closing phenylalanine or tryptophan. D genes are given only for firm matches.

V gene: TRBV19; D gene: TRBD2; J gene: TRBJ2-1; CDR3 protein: CASSSPGTSVYNEQFF; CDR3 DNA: TGTGCCAGTAGTTCACCCGGGACTAGCGTGTACAATGAGCAGTTCTTC
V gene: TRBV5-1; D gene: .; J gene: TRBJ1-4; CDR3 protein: CASRYRNNEKLFF; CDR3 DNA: TGCGCCAGCAGGTACAGAAATAATGAAAAACTGTTTTTT
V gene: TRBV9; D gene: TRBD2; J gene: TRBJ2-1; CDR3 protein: CASSGTSGSRNEQFF; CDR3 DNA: TGTGCCAGCAGCGGGACTAGCGGGAGTCGGAATGAGCAGTTCTTC
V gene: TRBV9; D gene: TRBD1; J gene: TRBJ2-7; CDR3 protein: CASSVGTGLRYEQYF; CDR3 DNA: TGTGCCAGCAGCGTAGGGACAGGGCTTCGTTACGAGCAGTACTTC
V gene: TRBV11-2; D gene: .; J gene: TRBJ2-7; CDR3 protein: CASSPQGAATYEQYF; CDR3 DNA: TGTGCCAGCAGCCCCCAGGGTGCAGCCACCTACGAGCAGTACTTC
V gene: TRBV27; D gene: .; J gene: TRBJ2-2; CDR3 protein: CASSLTFPGELFF; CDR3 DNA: TGTGCCAGCAGTTTGACTTTCCCCGGGGAGCTGTTTTTT
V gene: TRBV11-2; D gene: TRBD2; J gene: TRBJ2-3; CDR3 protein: CASSSAHIAGGPWADTQYF; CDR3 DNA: TGTGCCAGCAGCTCAGCTCATATAGCGGGAGGGCCATGGGCAGATACGCAGTATTTT
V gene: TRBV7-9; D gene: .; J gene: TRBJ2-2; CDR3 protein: CASSPVGTGELFF; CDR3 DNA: TGTGCCAGCAGCCCAGTTGGTACCGGGGAGCTGTTTTTT
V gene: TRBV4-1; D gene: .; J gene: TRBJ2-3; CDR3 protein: CASSHPVAGVVTQYF; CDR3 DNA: TGCGCCAGCAGCCATCCGGTGGCAGGGGTAGTTACGCAGTATTTT
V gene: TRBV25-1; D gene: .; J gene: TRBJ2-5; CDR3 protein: CASSAYLGEETQYF; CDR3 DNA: TGTGCCAGCAGTGCTTACCTGGGAGAAGAGACCCAGTACTTC
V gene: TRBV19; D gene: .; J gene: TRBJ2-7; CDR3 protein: CASTPTGTLIYEQYF; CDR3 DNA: TGTGCCAGTACCCCCACCGGGACACTCATCTACGAGCAGTACTTC
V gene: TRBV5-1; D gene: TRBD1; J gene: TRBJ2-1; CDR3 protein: CASSRGTVHEQFF; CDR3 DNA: TGCGCCAGCAGCAGGGGGACAGTTCATGAGCAGTTCTTC